The subject of this entry is one TCR beta chain. This clonotype appeared a few times. Its antigen is currently not known. There are no base qualities to consult, and no much larger clone falls within one base. This sample is drawn from a study of T-cell memory formation after mild COVID-19 (TCRdb year 2021). The study in broad terms: Most TCR sequence clusters were specific to one of the two donors. Longitudinal TCRalpha and TCRbeta repertoire sequencing tracked T-cell clones expanding and contracting after mild COVID-19 in two donors. The cohort comprised two young, previously healthy adult volunteers, one female and one male.

The paper's findings and limits, for the study overall: The study included only a couple of mild cases, and larger cohorts that include severe cases with pre-infection samples were judged to be necessary. Contracting CD4+ clones appeared mostly in the CM and EM memory subsets, whereas CD8+ clones were enriched in EMRA. SARS-CoV-2 specificity was not confirmed for the second-wave clones peaking on day 37. Some responding clones were detected in pre-infection memory, suggesting pre-existing cross-reactive memory T cells joined the SARS-CoV-2 response. Balanced CD4/CD8 phenotypes were observed for clones contracting from day 15 to 85, whereas a bias towards CD4+ was observed for a second wave of clones expanding from day 15 to 37.

Ficoll-Paque density gradient centrifugation was the method used to isolate PBMCs. Sequencing used an Illumina NovaSeq 6000. TCRalpha and TCRbeta cDNA libraries were built by 5'RACE with constant-segment primers, adding sample barcodes and unique molecular identifiers. Trizol reagent was used to extract RNA from every sample. Amplification of the libraries took two PCR steps, and the second step added a second sample barcode plus Illumina TruSeq adapters. Sequencing of the libraries was done on an Illumina NovaSeq, producing 2 x 150 bp paired-end reads. On the authors' methods: The reads were demultiplexed and collapsed into UMI-guided consensus sequences using migec v1.2.7. Using mixcr v2.1.11, the UMI consensuses were aligned to TRA and TRB V and J templates and assembled into clonotypes. Clonotypes were classified as expanded or contracted when called significant by both edgeR and NoisET, with noise models trained on biological replicates. For edgeR calls, a false discovery rate-adjusted p below 0.01 and a log2 fold-change threshold of 1 were applied. As an exploratory analysis of dynamics, max-normalized trajectories of the 1000 most abundant clonotypes were examined by PCA with hierarchical clustering. The CD4 or CD8 phenotype of responding clones was assigned using the separately sequenced CD4+ and CD8+ repertoires. TCRdb reworked the public reads: Q25 trimming with fastp, MiXCR clone assembly, productive beta chains retained. Rows merge per CDR3 protein into single entries with the most common DNA and genes. TCRdb's processing, not the authors' own work, is the source of the V and J calls. The sample table lists approximately 98,000 distinct CDR3 sequences, 15% to 20% of them with a count of one. The ten largest clonotypes hold 5% to 6.5% of the sample.

V was cut back by 6 bases and J by 1 base, leaving a gap of 19 bases between them. CDR1 is given as SQVTM and CDR2 as ANQGSEA, both from the germline V gene. From cysteine to phenylalanine, the CDR3 is 16 amino acids long. Only the CDR3 part of the read is kept: 48 bases, read in frame from the first base. Source material: PBMCs or a T cell subset sorted from them (not recorded which). This receptor was taken from a man between 18 and 29 years old who had mild COVID-19 (a few samples of this study predate the infection). The sample titles of this study are shuffled in the database, so cell type and time point are left out; the donor was told from shared clones. The rearranged chain carries TRBV29-1 and TRBJ2-1; the D call is possibly TRBD1 or TRBD2, each sharing 5 bases. The DNA reads as follows: TGCAGCGTCGGAACGTTGATGGGGGAATCCTACAATGAGCAGTTCTTC. Its amino acids are CSVGTLMGESYNEQFF.